What follows are 12 T cell receptor beta chains derived from one specimen sequenced in a study of blood T cell repertoires in COVID-19 (dated by TCRdb to 2020 to 2022). Libraries were prepared through the immunoSEQ multiplex PCR assay. This immuneACCESS table, as held by TCRdb, lists in-frame sequences with V and J called but not all clones. Of the missing ones, under half trace to an unresolved V gene in checked studies; the others have no known cause. This sample holds under 45,000 clones; 85% to 95% were observed only once. Roughly 42% of the sample comes from the top ten. What was sequenced was peripheral blood. The source of these receptors is a man between 60 and 75 years old with active or convalescent COVID-19.

The chain recombines TRBV24-1 with TRBJ2-3; 9 nucleotides line up with TRBD2. The CDR3 totals 18 residues. The V gene's germline CDR1 is KGHDR and CDR2 SFDVKD. V gave up 3 bases and J gave up 0 bases; unmatched junction bases: 9. In DNA, the CDR3 is TGTGCCACCAGTGATCCTGCTGGGACTAGCCCTAGCACAGATACGCAGTATTTT. Its protein product is CATSDPAGTSPSTDTQYF.

The rearrangement links TRBV7-9 to TRBJ2-5, with 11 bases aligning to TRBD2. V trimming: 6 bases; J trimming: 5 bases; junction bases outside the gene matches: 8. The CDR3 has 15 amino acids. The germline V gene encodes CDR1 SEHNR and CDR2 FQNEAQ (reference sequence). CDR3 sequence: CASSLLAGGGETQYF. The CDR3 nucleotides are TGTGCCAGCAGTCTTCTAGCGGGAGGAGGGGAGACCCAGTACTTC.

V usage is TRBV5-4 and J usage is TRBJ2-7, with 7 bases aligning to TRBD1. Germline loops: CDR1 SGHNT, CDR2 YYREEE (reference sequence). The CDR3 has 17 residues. Losses at the gene ends were 4 bases for V and 3 bases for J; bases not matched to a gene: 16. Here the CDR3 reads CASSLGSGQSSRYEQYF. CDR3 DNA sequence: TGTGCCAGCAGCCTGGGGTCGGGACAGTCGTCGCGCTACGAGCAGTACTTC.

The genes are TRBV10-3 and TRBJ2-7; the D is unclear. Germline loops: CDR1 ENHRY, CDR2 SYGVKD. Trimming removed 4 bases from V and 5 bases from J, with 12 bases in between. The length of the CDR3 is 13 residues. CDR3 bases: TGTGCCATCAGTGGGCCGGGTGGCAACGAGCAGTACTTC. Amino acids: CAISGPGGNEQYF.

J is TRBJ2-5 and V is TRBV5-4; D is unresolved. CDR1 is SGHNT, CDR2 YYREEE, per germline (reference sequence). Trimming took 4 bases from V and 4 from J, leaving 8 bases between them. The CDR3 runs 12 residues. The CDR3 DNA reads TGTGCCAGCAGCCACACCCCAGAGACCCAGTACTTC. This encodes CASSHTPETQYF.

The chain joins TRBV18 to TRBJ2-3, with D tentatively TRBD2 (6 bases). There are 16 residues in the CDR3. The ends were cut back, 0 bases at V and 7 bases at J, with 17 bases in the middle. Germline CDR1 KGHSH, CDR2 LQKENI. The CDR3 here is CASSPPGVGRENTQYF. The CDR3 DNA sequence: TGTGCCAGCTCACCACCGGGAGTCGGGAGAGAAAATACGCAGTATTTT.

The rearrangement uses TRBV4-3 and TRBJ2-3, with D perhaps matching TRBD2 (6 bases). The CDR3 contains 15 residues. The V gene's germline CDR1 is LGHNA and CDR2 YSLEER. Trimming left V 0 bases short and J 1 base short, with 8 bases between. The CDR3 bases are TGCGCCAGCAGCCAAGATGGCGGGGGCACAGATACGCAGTATTTT. It is translated as CASSQDGGGTDTQYF.

The chain carries TRBV3-1 (or the pseudogene TRBV3-2) and TRBJ2-7; TRBD1 is a possible D gene (5 bases). The germline V gene encodes CDR1 LGHDT and CDR2 YNNKEL (reference sequence). Between the trimmed V and J ends, which lost 0 bases and 0 bases, there was a span of 15 bases. There are 17 residues in the CDR3. In nucleotides, the CDR3 is TGTGCCAGCAGCCAAGAAGACCTATGGGGCCTCTCCTACGAGCAGTACTTC. This translates into CASSQEDLWGLSYEQYF.

The J gene is TRBJ2-2, the V gene TRBV2; D is ambiguous. Germline loops: CDR1 SNHLY, CDR2 FYNNEI. V was clipped by 2 bases and J by 3 bases, with 13 bases between them. This CDR3 region has 16 residues. CDR3 sequence: CASSEFVSLYTGELFF. CDR3 nucleotide sequence: TGTGCCAGCAGTGAATTTGTTAGTTTGTACACCGGGGAGCTGTTTTTT.

The rearrangement uses TRBV10-2 and TRBJ1-1, with D uncertain. Germline V gives CDR1 WSHSY, CDR2 SAAADI. The CDR3 covers 13 residues. Deletions cut 5 bases from V and 8 bases from J, with 15 bases between. The CDR3 DNA sequence: TGCGCCAGCAGTCTTGAGAGGGCAACCGAAGCTTTCTTT. Translating it yields CASSLERATEAFF.

This clone was seen a handful of times. This chain connects TRBV5-4 to TRBJ1-1; possibly TRBD1 for D (6 bases). From germline, CDR1 is SGHNT and CDR2 YYREEE (reference sequence). The CDR3 covers 14 residues. V was shortened by 3 bases and J by 2 bases, with 11 bases between the two germline ends. The CDR3 nucleotides read TGTGCCAGCAGCTGGTTACAGGGTAACACTGAAGCTTTCTTT. Translated: CASSWLQGNTEAFF.

The chain has TRBV5-1 and TRBJ1-5, with D unclear. The CDR3 has 13 amino acids. Looked up from germline, CDR1 is SGHRS and CDR2 is YFSETQ. V was clipped by 1 base and J by 4 bases, with 6 bases between them. DNA for the CDR3: TGCGCCAGCAGCTTGAACGGTAATCAGCCCCAGCATTTT. It translates to CASSLNGNQPQHF.